This T cell receptor beta chain is drawn from a study of cytomegalovirus exposure and HLA in healthy donors. About the research overall: There were under 130 million unique TCR beta sequences, drawn from roughly 200 million T cells, in an earlier analysis.

The CDR3 covers 18 residues. Germline CDR1 reads MGHRA; CDR2 reads YSYEKL. The trim removed 1 base at V and 4 bases at J, leaving 6 bases unmatched. General study points: Reported performance of the classifier showed diagnosis of cytomegalovirus status with high specificity and sensitivity. A prior analysis recorded that most TCR beta V segments were productive about 87% or about 30% of the time.

Remarks on this clone: Its target is not known.

The primer mix had 60 Vbeta and 13 Jbeta primers. The repertoire was sequenced with immunoSEQ multiplex PCR; TCRdb's copy has only in-frame clones and lacks some. Here the sample spans about 150,000 clones, over 80% being singletons. This clonotype was obtained from a male donor in good health and CMV-seronegative. The chain recombines TRBV4-1 with TRBJ2-1, with 14 positions matching TRBD2. The sequenced sample consisted of PBMCs. In nucleotides, the CDR3 is TGCGCCAGCAGCCAAGTGACTAGCGGGAGGGGACAATACAATGAGCAGTTCTTC. Its translation: CASSQVTSGRGQYNEQFF.